This entry features one T cell receptor (beta chain) sequence. The data are from a study of CD8 T cells in Susac syndrome. An input of 0.5 to 1 ug of RNA was subjected to reverse transcription using random hexamers. TCRdb redid the calling of the immunoSEQ multiplex PCR reads with MiXCR, one entry per CDR3 protein. The table lists about 150,000 distinct CDR3 sequences, roughly 96% of them singletons. Sequencing was performed on CD4+ T cells from PBMCs. The sequence came from a human donor with Susac syndrome.

The CDR3: CASSYGSNSANYGYTF. In DNA, the CDR3 is TGTGCCAGCAGTTACGGGAGCAACTCGGCTAACTATGGCTACACCTTC. The chain uses TRBV6-2 or TRBV6-3 and TRBJ1-2; D unclear. CDR1 and CDR2 from the germline V gene are MNHEY and SVGEGT. The CDR3 contains 16 residues. With 2 bases removed from V and 0 bases from J, the gap between germline ends came to 13 bases.